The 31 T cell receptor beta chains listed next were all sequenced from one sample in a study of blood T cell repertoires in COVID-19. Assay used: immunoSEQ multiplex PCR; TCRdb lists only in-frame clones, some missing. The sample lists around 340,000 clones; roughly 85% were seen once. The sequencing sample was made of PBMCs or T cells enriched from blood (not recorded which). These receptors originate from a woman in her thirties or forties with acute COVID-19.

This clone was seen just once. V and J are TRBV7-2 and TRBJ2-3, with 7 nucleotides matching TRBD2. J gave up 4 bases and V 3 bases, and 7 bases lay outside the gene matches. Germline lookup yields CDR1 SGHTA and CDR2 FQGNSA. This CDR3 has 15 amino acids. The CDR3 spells CASSFRGGPSDTQYF. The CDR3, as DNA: TGTGCCAGCAGCTTTCGCGGGGGACCCTCAGATACGCAGTATTTT.

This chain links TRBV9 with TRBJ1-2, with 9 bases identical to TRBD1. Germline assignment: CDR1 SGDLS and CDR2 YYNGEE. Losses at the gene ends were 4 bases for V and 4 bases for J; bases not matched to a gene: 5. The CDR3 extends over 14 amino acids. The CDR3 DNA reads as TGTGCCAGCAGCCGGACAGGGGCGAGCTATGGCTACACCTTC. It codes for CASSRTGASYGYTF.

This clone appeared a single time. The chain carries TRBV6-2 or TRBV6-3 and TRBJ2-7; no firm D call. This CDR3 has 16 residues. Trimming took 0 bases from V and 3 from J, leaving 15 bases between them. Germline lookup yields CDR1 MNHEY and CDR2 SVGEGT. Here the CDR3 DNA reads TGTGCCAGCAGTTACTCACCTGCCCAGGATGGCTACGAGCAGTACTTC. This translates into CASSYSPAQDGYEQYF.

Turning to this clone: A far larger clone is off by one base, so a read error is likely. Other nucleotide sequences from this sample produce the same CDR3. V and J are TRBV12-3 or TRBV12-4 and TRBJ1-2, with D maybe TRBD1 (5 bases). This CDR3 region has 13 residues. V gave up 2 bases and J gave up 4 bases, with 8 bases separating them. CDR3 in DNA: TGTGCCAGCAGTTTAAGGGGTGGCTATGGCTACACCTTC. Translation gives CASSLRGGYGYTF.

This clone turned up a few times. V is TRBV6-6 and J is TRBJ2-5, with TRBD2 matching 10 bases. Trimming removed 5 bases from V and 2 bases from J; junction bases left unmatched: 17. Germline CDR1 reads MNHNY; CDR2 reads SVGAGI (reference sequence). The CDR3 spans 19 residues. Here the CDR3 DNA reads TGTGCCAGCAGTCGGGGGGCTTTTCTAACTAGCGGGGTGCAAGAGACCCAGTACTTC. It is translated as CASSRGAFLTSGVQETQYF.

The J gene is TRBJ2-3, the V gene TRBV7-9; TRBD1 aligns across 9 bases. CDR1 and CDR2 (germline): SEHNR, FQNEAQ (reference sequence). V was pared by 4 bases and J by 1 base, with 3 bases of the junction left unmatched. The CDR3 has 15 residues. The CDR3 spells CASSYRTGGTDTQYF. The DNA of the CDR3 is TGTGCCAGCAGCTACCGGACAGGGGGCACAGATACGCAGTATTTT.

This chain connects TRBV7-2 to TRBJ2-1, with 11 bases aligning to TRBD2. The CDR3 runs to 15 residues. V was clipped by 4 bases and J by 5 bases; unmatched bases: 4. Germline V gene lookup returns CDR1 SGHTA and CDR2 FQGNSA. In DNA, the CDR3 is TGTGCCAGCAGCTCTAGCGGGGGGAACGACAATGAGCAGTTCTTC. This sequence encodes CASSSSGGNDNEQFF.

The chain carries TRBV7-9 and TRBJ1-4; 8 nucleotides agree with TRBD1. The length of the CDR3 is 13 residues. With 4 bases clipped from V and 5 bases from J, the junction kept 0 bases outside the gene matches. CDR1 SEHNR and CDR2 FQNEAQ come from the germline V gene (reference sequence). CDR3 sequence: CASSWTGNEKLFF. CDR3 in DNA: TGTGCCAGCAGCTGGACAGGGAATGAAAAACTGTTTTTT.

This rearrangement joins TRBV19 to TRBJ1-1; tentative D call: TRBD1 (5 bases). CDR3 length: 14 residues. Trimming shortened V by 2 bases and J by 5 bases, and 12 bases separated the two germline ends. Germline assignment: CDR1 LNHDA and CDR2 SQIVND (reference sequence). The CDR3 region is CASSIQGSPTEAFF. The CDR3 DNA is TGTGCCAGTAGTATACAGGGTTCGCCTACTGAAGCTTTCTTT.

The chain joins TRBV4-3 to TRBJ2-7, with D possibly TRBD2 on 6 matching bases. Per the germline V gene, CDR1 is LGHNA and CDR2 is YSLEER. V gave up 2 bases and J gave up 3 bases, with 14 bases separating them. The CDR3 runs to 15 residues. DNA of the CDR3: TGCGCCAGCAGCCAACAAAGTGTCGGGGGCTACGAGCAGTACTTC. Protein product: CASSQQSVGGYEQYF.

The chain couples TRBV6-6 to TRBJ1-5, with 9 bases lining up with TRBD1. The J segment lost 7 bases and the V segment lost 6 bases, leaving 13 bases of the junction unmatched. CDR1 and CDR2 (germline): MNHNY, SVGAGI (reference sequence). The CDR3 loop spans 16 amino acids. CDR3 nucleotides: TGTGCCAGCAGCCGGGACAGGGTTCGGTCCGGCCAGCCCCAGCATTTT. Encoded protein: CASSRDRVRSGQPQHF.

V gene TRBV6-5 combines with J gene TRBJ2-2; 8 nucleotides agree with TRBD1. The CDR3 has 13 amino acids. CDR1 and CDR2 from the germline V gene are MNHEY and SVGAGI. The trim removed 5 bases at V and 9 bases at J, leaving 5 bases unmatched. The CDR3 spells CASSNRGIRELFF. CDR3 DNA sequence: TGTGCCAGCAGTAACAGGGGGATAAGGGAGCTGTTTTTT.

The CDR3: CASSQDLYTQYF. CDR3 coding DNA: TGTGCCAGCAGCCAAGACCTCTATACGCAGTATTTT. The chain is built from TRBV14 and TRBJ2-3; the D is unclear. The length of the CDR3 is 12 residues. Looked up from germline, CDR1 is SGHDN and CDR2 is FVKESK. V lost 0 bases to trimming and J lost 7 bases, with 5 bases between them.

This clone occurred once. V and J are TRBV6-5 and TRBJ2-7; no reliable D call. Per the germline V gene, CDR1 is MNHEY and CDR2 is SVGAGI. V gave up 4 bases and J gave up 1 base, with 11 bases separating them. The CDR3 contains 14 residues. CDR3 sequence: CASSSPRSSYEQYF. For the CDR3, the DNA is TGTGCCAGCAGTTCTCCGAGAAGTTCCTACGAGCAGTACTTC.

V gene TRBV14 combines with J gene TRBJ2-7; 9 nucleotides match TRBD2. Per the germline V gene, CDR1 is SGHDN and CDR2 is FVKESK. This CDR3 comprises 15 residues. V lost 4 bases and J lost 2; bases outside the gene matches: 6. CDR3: CASSPLAGATYEQYF. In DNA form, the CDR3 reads TGTGCCAGCAGCCCCTTAGCGGGAGCGACCTACGAGCAGTACTTC.

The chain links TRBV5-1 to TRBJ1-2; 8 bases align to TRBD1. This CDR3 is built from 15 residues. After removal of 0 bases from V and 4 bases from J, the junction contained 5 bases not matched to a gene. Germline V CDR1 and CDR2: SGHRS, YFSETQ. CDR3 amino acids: CASSLDQGALYGYTF. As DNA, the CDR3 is TGCGCCAGCAGCTTGGATCAGGGGGCCCTCTATGGCTACACCTTC.

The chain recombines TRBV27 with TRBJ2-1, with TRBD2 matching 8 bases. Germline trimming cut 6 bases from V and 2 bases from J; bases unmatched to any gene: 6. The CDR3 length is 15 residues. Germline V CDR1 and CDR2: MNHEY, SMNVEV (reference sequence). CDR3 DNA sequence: TGTGCCAGCAGCCTAAGCGGGGGAACCTACAATGAGCAGTTCTTC. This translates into CASSLSGGTYNEQFF.

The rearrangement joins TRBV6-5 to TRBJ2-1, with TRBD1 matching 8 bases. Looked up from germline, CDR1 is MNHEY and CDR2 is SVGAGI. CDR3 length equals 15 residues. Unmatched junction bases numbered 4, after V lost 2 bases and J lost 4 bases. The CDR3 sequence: CASSYGNRGYNEQFF. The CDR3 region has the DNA TGTGCCAGCAGTTACGGAAACAGGGGGTACAATGAGCAGTTCTTC.

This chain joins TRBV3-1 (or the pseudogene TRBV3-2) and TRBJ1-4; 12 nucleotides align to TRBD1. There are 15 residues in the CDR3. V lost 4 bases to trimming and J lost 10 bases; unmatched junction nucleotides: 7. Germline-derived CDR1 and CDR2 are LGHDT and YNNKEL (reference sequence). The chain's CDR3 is CASSPWDRGLGKLFF. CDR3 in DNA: TGTGCCAGCAGCCCGTGGGACAGGGGGCTAGGAAAACTGTTTTTT.

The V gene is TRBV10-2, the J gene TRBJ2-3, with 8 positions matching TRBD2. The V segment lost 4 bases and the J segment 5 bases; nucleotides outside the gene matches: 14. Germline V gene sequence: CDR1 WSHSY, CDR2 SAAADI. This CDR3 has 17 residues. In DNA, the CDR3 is TGCGCCAGCAGTGGGGGCTGGTTGGTAGCGGGAAGAGATACGCAGTATTTT. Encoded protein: CASSGGWLVAGRDTQYF.

The CDR3 loop is CASSLYAGNEQFF. The DNA of the CDR3 is TGTGCCAGCAGCTTATATGCAGGCAATGAGCAGTTCTTC. V and J are TRBV7-9 and TRBJ2-1; D not certain. The CDR3 has 13 amino acids. Germline CDR1 is SEHNR and CDR2 is FQNEAQ (reference sequence). Trimming removed 2 bases from V and 6 bases from J, with 8 bases in between.

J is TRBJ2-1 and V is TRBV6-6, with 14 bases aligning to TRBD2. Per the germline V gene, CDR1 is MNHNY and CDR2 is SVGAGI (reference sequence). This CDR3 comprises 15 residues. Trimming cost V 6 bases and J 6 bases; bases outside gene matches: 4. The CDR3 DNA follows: TGTGCCAGCAGCTCCGGACTAGCGGGAGGCAATGAGCAGTTCTTC. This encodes CASSSGLAGGNEQFF.

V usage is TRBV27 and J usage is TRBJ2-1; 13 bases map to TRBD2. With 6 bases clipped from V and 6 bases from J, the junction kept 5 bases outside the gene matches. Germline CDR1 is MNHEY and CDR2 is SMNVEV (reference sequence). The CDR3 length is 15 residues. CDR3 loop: CASRPGLAGPNEQFF. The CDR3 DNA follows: TGTGCCAGCAGACCGGGACTAGCGGGGCCCAATGAGCAGTTCTTC.

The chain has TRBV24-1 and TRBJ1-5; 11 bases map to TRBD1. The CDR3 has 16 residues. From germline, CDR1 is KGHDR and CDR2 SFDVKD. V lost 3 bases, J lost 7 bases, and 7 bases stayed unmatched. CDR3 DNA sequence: TGTGCCACCAGTGATGCCGGACAGGGGGCAGGACAGCCCCAGCATTTT. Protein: CATSDAGQGAGQPQHF.

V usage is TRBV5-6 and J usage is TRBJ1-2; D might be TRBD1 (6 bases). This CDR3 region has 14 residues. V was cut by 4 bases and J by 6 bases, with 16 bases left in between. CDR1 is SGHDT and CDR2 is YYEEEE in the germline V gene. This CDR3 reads CASSPQGKNHGYTF. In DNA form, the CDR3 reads TGTGCCAGCAGCCCCCAGGGGAAGAATCATGGCTACACCTTC. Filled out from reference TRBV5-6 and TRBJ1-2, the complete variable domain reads DAGVTQSPTHLIKTRGQQVTLRCSPKSGHDTVSWYQQALGQGPQFIFQYYEEEERQRGNFPDRFSGHQFPNYSSELNVNALLLGDSALYLCASSPQGKNHGYTFGSGTRLTVV.

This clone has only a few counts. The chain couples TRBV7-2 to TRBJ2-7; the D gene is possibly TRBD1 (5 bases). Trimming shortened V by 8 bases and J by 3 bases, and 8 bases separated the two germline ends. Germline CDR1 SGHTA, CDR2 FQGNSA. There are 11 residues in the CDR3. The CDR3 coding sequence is TGTGCCAGCGGGGCGATCTACGAGCAGTACTTC. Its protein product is CASGAIYEQYF. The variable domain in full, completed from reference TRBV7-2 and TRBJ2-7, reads GAGVSQSPSNKVTEKGKDVELRCDPISGHTALYWYRQSLGQGLEFLIYFQGNSAPDKSGLPSDRFSAERTGGSVSTLTIQRTQQEDSAVYLCASGAIYEQYFGPGTRLTVT.

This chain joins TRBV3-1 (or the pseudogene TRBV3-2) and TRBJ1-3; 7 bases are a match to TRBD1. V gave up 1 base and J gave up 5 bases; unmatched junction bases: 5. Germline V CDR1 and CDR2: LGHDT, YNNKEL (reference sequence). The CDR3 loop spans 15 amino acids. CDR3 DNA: TGTGCCAGCAGCCAAGTAGGGACAGTAAGAAACACCATATATTTT. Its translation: CASSQVGTVRNTIYF.

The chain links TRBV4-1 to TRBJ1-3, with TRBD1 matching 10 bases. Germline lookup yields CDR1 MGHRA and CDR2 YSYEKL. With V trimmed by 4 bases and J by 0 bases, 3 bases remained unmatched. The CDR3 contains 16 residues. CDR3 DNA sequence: TGCGCCAGCAGCCTGGGACAGGGGAACTCTGGAAACACCATATATTTT. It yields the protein CASSLGQGNSGNTIYF.

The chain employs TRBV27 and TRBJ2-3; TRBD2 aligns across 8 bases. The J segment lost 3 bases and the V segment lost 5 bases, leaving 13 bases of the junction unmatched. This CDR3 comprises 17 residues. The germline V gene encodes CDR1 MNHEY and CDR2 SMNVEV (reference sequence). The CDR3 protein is CASSPATTSVLTDTQYF. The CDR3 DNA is TGTGCCAGCAGTCCCGCAACGACTAGCGTTCTAACAGATACGCAGTATTTT.

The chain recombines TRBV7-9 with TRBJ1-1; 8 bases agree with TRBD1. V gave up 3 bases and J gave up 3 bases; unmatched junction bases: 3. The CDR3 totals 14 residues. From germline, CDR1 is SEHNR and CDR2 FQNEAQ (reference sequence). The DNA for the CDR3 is TGTGCCAGCAGCTTGGACAGGGTAGACACTGAAGCTTTCTTT. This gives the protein CASSLDRVDTEAFF.

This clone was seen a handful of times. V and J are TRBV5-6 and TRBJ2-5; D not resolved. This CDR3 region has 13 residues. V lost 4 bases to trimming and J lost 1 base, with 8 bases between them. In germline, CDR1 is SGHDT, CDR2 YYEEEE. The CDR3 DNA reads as TGTGCCAGCAGCCCCCAGGCCCAAGAGACCCAGTACTTC. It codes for CASSPQAQETQYF.